The 8 T cell receptor beta chains listed next were all sequenced from one sample in a study of blood T cell repertoires in COVID-19. The data were produced by immunoSEQ multiplex PCR, yet TCRdb's version contains in-frame clones alone and is incomplete. The sample yields just over 35,000 clones, 75% to 85% seen once. Sequenced input: peripheral blood. Receptor source: a human donor in a cohort sampled during active or convalescent COVID-19. The donor label of this sample is uncertain.

V gene TRBV11-2 combines with J gene TRBJ2-5, with a possible D match to TRBD1 (5 bases). Trimming stripped 0 bases from V and 5 bases from J, with 7 bases between. CDR3 length: 13 amino acids. Germline-derived CDR1 and CDR2 are SGHAT and FQNNGV. The CDR3 sequence is CASSLEGVETQYF. In DNA form, the CDR3 reads TGTGCCAGCAGCTTAGAAGGGGTCGAGACCCAGTACTTC.

The V and J genes are TRBV6-5 and TRBJ1-2; no firm D call. V gave up 7 bases and J gave up 1 base, with 10 bases separating them. This CDR3 has 13 amino acids. The germline V gene has CDR1 MNHEY and CDR2 SVGAGI. The CDR3 DNA reads TGTGCCAGCATCCTAGACGGTAACTATGGCTACACCTTC. It translates to CASILDGNYGYTF.

The V gene is TRBV7-9, the J gene TRBJ1-1; D call uncertain. V lost 1 base and J 5 bases, leaving 8 bases between the germline ends. CDR1 is SEHNR, CDR2 FQNEAQ, per germline (reference sequence). The CDR3 contains 13 residues. This chain's CDR3 is CASSLGRWTEAFF. DNA of the CDR3: TGTGCCAGCAGCTTAGGCAGATGGACTGAAGCTTTCTTT.

The chain has TRBV7-2 and TRBJ2-7; 8 nucleotides align to TRBD2. The CDR3 runs to 14 residues. Unmatched junction bases numbered 15, after V lost 8 bases and J lost 9 bases. The V gene's germline CDR1 is SGHTA and CDR2 FQGNSA. The CDR3, as DNA: TGTGCCAGCCAGTCGAGAGCGGGAGTTGGGAGGCAGTACTTC. The encoded protein is CASQSRAGVGRQYF.

This sequence joins TRBV28 and TRBJ2-6; 7 nucleotides align to TRBD1. Looked up from germline, CDR1 is MDHEN and CDR2 is SYDVKM. The CDR3 has 16 residues. Trimming at V came to 2 bases and at J to 2 bases, leaving 3 bases not matched to a gene. The CDR3 DNA reads as TGTGCCAGCAGTTTAGGTGGGACAGCTGGGGCCAACGTCCTGACTTTC. Its protein is CASSLGGTAGANVLTF.

In its sample, this clone was seen once. This sequence joins TRBV6-6 and TRBJ1-2, with unresolved D. Looked up from germline, CDR1 is MNHNY and CDR2 is SVGAGI (reference sequence). The CDR3 covers 13 residues. Trimming removed 6 bases from V and 2 bases from J, with 10 bases in between. CDR3 sequence reads: CASRRTENYGYTF. Written as DNA, the CDR3 is TGTGCCAGCAGACGAACAGAAAACTATGGCTACACCTTC.

Here the CDR3 reads CASSLGGQQPQHF. The CDR3 DNA reads TGTGCCAGCAGCTTAGGGGGCCAACAGCCCCAGCATTTT. The chain couples TRBV11-2 to TRBJ1-5; possibly TRBD1 for D (5 bases). V was clipped by 1 base and J by 7 bases, with 8 bases between them. This CDR3 is built from 13 residues. In germline, CDR1 is SGHAT, CDR2 FQNNGV.

The chain uses TRBV5-6 and TRBJ2-5; 9 bases fit TRBD2. CDR3 length: 15 amino acids. The ends lost 1 base at V and 5 bases at J; junction bases unmatched: 6. Germline-derived CDR1 and CDR2 are SGHDT and YYEEEE. The DNA of the CDR3 is TGTGCCAGCAGCTTGACGGCTAGCGGGACTGAGACCCAGTACTTC. Protein: CASSLTASGTETQYF.